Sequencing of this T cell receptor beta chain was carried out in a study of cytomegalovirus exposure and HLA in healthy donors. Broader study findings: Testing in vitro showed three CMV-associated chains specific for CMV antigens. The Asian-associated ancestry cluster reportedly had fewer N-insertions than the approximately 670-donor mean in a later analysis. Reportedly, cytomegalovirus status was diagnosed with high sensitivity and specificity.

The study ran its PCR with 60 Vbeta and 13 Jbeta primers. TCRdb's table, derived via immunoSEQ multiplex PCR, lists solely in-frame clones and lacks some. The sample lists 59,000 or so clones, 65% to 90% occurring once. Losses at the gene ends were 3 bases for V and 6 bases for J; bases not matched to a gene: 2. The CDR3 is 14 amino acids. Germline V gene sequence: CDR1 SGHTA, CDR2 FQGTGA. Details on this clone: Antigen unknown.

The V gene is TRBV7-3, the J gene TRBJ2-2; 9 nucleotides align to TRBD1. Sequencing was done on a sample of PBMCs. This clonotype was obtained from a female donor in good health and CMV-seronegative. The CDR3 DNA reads TGTGCCAGCAGCTTGAGACAGGGGGCCGGGGAGCTGTTTTTT. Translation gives CASSLRQGAGELFF.